One sample yielded the 18 T cell receptor beta chains listed below, sequenced in a study of blood T cells in healthy people across ages. Alongside a J-beta primer mix, a sample-barcoded 5' primer served in a second PCR lasting about 7 to 12 cycles. TCRdb re-analysed the 5' RACE reads in MiXCR, keeping a single row per CDR3 protein. The table records about 1,400,000 distinct CDR3 sequences, 55% to 75% of them present only once. Sequenced sample: blood. The receptors originated from a man aged 18 to 29 in good health.

This clonotype turned up a few times. V and J are TRBV28 and TRBJ2-4, with TRBD2 identical over 12 bases. V lost 5 bases and J lost 0; bases outside the gene matches: 2. Germline CDR1 reads MDHEN; CDR2 reads SYDVKM. The CDR3 is 16 amino acids. The CDR3 nucleotides read TGTGCCAGCAGTGGACTAGCGGGGCTAGCCAAAAACATTCAGTACTTC. It specifies CASSGLAGLAKNIQYF.

Only one count was recorded for this clonotype. The CDR3 here is CSASWGVGTDTQYF. CDR3 DNA: TGCAGTGCTAGTTGGGGGGTGGGCACAGATACGCAGTATTTT. This chain uses TRBV20-1 with TRBJ2-3, with D possibly being TRBD2 (6 bases). The germline CDR1 and CDR2 sequences are DFQATT and SNEGSKA (reference sequence). V was cut by 3 bases and J by 1 base, with 11 bases left in between. The CDR3 runs 14 residues.

The rearrangement joins TRBV20-1 to TRBJ2-7; D is ambiguous. The CDR3 extends over 14 amino acids. The V and J ends lost 1 base and 2 bases respectively, with 12 bases between them. Germline CDR1 is DFQATT and CDR2 is SNEGSKA (reference sequence). The CDR3 nucleotides read TGCAGTGCTAGAGCTGGGCGATTTCCCTACGAGCAGTACTTC. It specifies CSARAGRFPYEQYF.

The chain uses TRBV6-5 and TRBJ2-3; D may be TRBD1 or TRBD2 (5 bases each). Trimming cost V 2 bases and J 1 base, with 10 bases left between them. This CDR3 region has 15 residues. From germline, CDR1 is MNHEY and CDR2 SVGAGI. This CDR3 is CASSYKGTCTDTQYF. CDR3 sequence (DNA): TGTGCCAGCAGTTACAAGGGGACCTGCACAGATACGCAGTATTTT.

The V and J genes are TRBV4-2 and TRBJ2-7; possibly TRBD1 for D (6 bases). The CDR3 is 15 residues long. The germline V and J ends were trimmed by 1 base and 2 bases, with 12 bases remaining between them. Per germline, CDR1 LGHNA and CDR2 YNFKEQ. The CDR3 nucleotides read TGTGCCAGCAGCCAAGGGGGGCTAGGCACCTACGAGCAGTACTTC. Amino acids: CASSQGGLGTYEQYF.

This clonotype was observed a handful of times. The rearrangement links TRBV27 to TRBJ1-5; D unclear. V was pared by 2 bases and J by 0 bases, with 14 bases between. The CDR3 runs to 17 residues. Germline V gene sequence: CDR1 MNHEY, CDR2 SMNVEV (reference sequence). The CDR3 region is CASSLRAGAYSNQPQHF. In nucleotides, the CDR3 is TGTGCCAGCAGTTTAAGAGCGGGCGCTTATAGCAATCAGCCCCAGCATTTT.

The chain has TRBV15 and TRBJ2-4; D tentatively fits TRBD1 or TRBD2 (6 bases each). The V end was cut by 8 bases, the J end by 0 bases, with 11 bases between. This CDR3 spans 14 amino acids. CDR1 is LNHNV and CDR2 is YYDKDF in the germline V gene (reference sequence). The CDR3 region has the DNA TGTGCCACCGCGGGACACATAGCCAAAAACATTCAGTACTTC. Residues: CATAGHIAKNIQYF. Full variable domain (outside the CDR3, taken from reference TRBV15 and TRBJ2-4): DAMVIQNPRYQVTQFGKPVTLSCSQTLNHNVMYWYQQKSSQAPKLLFHYYDKDFNNEADTPDNFQSRRPNTSFCFLDIRSPGLGDTAMYLCATAGHIAKNIQYFGAGTRLSVL.

Regarding this clonotype: One end of the junction varies from germline; a read error may be responsible. The gene calls are TRBV4-1 and TRBJ2-3; 11 bases fit TRBD2. Per germline, CDR1 MGHRA and CDR2 YSYEKL. The CDR3 is made up of 15 amino acids. This chain's CDR3 is CANSLLAGDTDTQYF. The CDR3 DNA follows: TGCGCCAACAGCCTACTAGCGGGGGACACAGATACGCAGTATTTT.

V and J are TRBV20-1 and TRBJ2-7, with D possibly matching TRBD1 (6 bases). This CDR3 region has 14 residues. Trimming pared 3 bases from V and 5 bases from J, leaving 17 bases between. The V gene's germline CDR1 is DFQATT and CDR2 SNEGSKA (reference sequence). For the CDR3, the DNA is TGCAGTGCTAGTCCCCGTGCCAGGGGCCACGAGCAGTACTTC. It encodes CSASPRARGHEQYF.

CDR3 in DNA: TGTGCCAGCGGGGGACAGGGGACAGATACGCAGTATTTT. Its translation: CASGGQGTDTQYF. This chain links TRBV6-2 or TRBV6-3 with TRBJ2-3, with 10 bases that match TRBD1. The CDR3 contains 13 residues. V was pared by 8 bases and J by 3 bases, with 2 bases of the junction left unmatched. The germline V gene has CDR1 MNHEY and CDR2 SVGEGT.

This clonotype came up a few times. The gene calls are TRBV5-1 and TRBJ2-1; 10 nucleotides align to TRBD1. The CDR3 is 15 amino acids. Looked up from germline, CDR1 is SGHRS and CDR2 is YFSETQ. V lost 3 bases to trimming and J lost 4 bases; unmatched junction nucleotides: 4. CDR3 protein: CASSWGTGAYNEQFF. The CDR3 region has the DNA TGCGCCAGCAGCTGGGGGACAGGGGCTTACAATGAGCAGTTCTTC.

CDR3 bases: TGTGCCAGCAGCTTAGAAGAAGGTTCTGAAGCTTTCTTT. Translated: CASSLEEGSEAFF. V is TRBV7-9 and J is TRBJ1-1; D is ambiguous. V dropped 1 base and J dropped 6 bases, with 9 bases sitting between them. Germline V gives CDR1 SEHNR, CDR2 FQNEAQ (reference sequence). The CDR3 is made up of 13 amino acids.

This clonotype has just a few counts. DNA for the CDR3: TGCGCCAGCAGCCAAGAGAATGGCGGGGGGTCCTACAATGAGCAGTTCTTC. It yields the protein CASSQENGGGSYNEQFF. The rearrangement joins TRBV4-3 to TRBJ2-1; 8 nucleotides agree with TRBD2. Germline V lookup: CDR1 LGHNA, CDR2 YSLEER. V shed 0 bases and J 1 base; nucleotides not matched to a gene: 5. The CDR3 is 17 amino acids.

The J gene is TRBJ2-1, the V gene TRBV15; 13 positions agree with TRBD2. This CDR3 region has 16 residues. The trim removed 3 bases at V and 7 bases at J, leaving 6 bases unmatched. From germline, CDR1 is LNHNV and CDR2 YYDKDF (reference sequence). The CDR3 DNA is TGTGCCACCAGCAGGGGTACTAGCGGGAGGGATAATGAGCAGTTCTTC. It encodes CATSRGTSGRDNEQFF.

This clonotype has a single count. The chain recombines TRBV5-4 with TRBJ1-2; perhaps TRBD1 as D (6 bases). CDR3 length: 15 amino acids. Germline CDR1 SGHNT, CDR2 YYREEE (reference sequence). Trimming cost V 4 bases and J 4 bases, with 17 bases left between them. The CDR3 nucleotides are TGTGCCAGCAGCGGAGGAGCCGCCAGGGGCTATGGCTACACCTTC. Protein: CASSGGAARGYGYTF. The whole variable domain, remainder taken from reference TRBV5-4 and TRBJ1-2, is ETGVTQSPTHLIKTRGQQVTLRCSSQSGHNTVSWYQQALGQGPQFIFQYYREEENGRGNFPPRFSGLQFPNYSSELNVNALELDDSALYLCASSGGAARGYGYTFGSGTRLTVV.

The J gene is TRBJ1-2, the V gene TRBV6-1; TRBD1 is a possible D gene (5 bases). Trimming stripped 2 bases from V and 2 bases from J, with 12 bases between. This CDR3 has 15 amino acids. CDR1 is MNHNS, CDR2 SASEGT, per germline. CDR3 DNA sequence: TGTGCCAGCAGTGAAAAAGGGGCCGTCAACTATGGCTACACCTTC. It is translated as CASSEKGAVNYGYTF.

In its sample, this clonotype was seen a few times. The chain couples TRBV6-5 to TRBJ2-5; 13 bases match TRBD2. CDR1 is MNHEY, CDR2 SVGAGI, per germline. The CDR3 runs 16 residues. J gave up 2 bases and V 6 bases, and 6 bases lay outside the gene matches. The CDR3 is CASSKLAGGPQETQYF. In DNA form, the CDR3 reads TGTGCCAGCAGCAAACTAGCGGGAGGGCCGCAAGAGACCCAGTACTTC.

The chain recombines TRBV11-2 with TRBJ2-5; D perhaps matches TRBD2 (6 bases). TRBJ2-7 matches the DNA end more closely, so the J call is doubtful. Germline CDR1 reads SGHAT; CDR2 reads FQNNGV. This CDR3 comprises 14 residues. The CDR3 protein is CASSYSNGEDEQYF. The CDR3 coding sequence is TGTGCCAGCAGCTACAGTAACGGGGAGGACGAGCAGTACTTC.